The 22 T cell receptor beta chains below come from one sample, sequenced in a study of OX40 agonist ivuxolimab in advanced cancers. Libraries were built with the immunoSEQ multiplex PCR assay. The table comes from immuneACCESS by way of TCRdb, which keeps in-frame sequences with V and J called. Part of the clones is missing from these tables; in studies checked, under half for an unresolved V gene and the rest for unknown reasons. The sample table shows under 15,000 clones, and roughly four fifths are seen once. The ten largest make up 44% of the sample. The sample in question was CD4+ or CD8+ T cells sorted from blood, obtained in a trial of the OX40 agonist ivuxolimab. The receptors were gathered from an adult with an advanced solid tumor such as melanoma, head and neck, liver or kidney cancer.

CDR3 amino acids: CASASVSGDTQYF. As DNA, the CDR3 is TGTGCCAGCGCGTCAGTATCTGGAGATACGCAGTATTTT. The chain couples TRBV25-1 to TRBJ2-3; the D is unclear. V was shortened by 8 bases and J by 5 bases, with 14 bases between the two germline ends. The length of the CDR3 is 13 residues. CDR1 and CDR2 from the germline V gene are MGHDK and SYGVNS. Combining the CDR3 with reference TRBV25-1 and TRBJ2-3 gives the whole variable domain EADIYQTPRYLVIGTGKKITLECSQTMGHDKMYWYQQDPGMELHLIHYSYGVNSTEKGDLSSESTVSRIRTEHFPLTLESARPSHTSQYLCASASVSGDTQYFGPGTRLTVL.

This chain joins TRBV10-3 and TRBJ2-3; D not certain. Trimming removed 5 bases from V and 5 bases from J, with 8 bases in between. This CDR3 spans 12 amino acids. Germline V gene sequence: CDR1 ENHRY, CDR2 SYGVKD. CDR3 bases: TGTGCCATCAGTCCCGCTCAAGATACGCAGTATTTT. Its protein is CAISPAQDTQYF.

The chain couples TRBV7-9 to TRBJ2-6; a weak D match, TRBD1 (5 bases). The CDR3 runs to 16 residues. The germline CDR1 and CDR2 sequences are SEHNR and FQNEAQ (reference sequence). V was trimmed by 4 bases and J by 1 base, leaving 11 bases between them. CDR3 nucleotide sequence: TGTGCCAGCAGCTCCAGCAGGGCGTCTGGGGCCAACGTCCTGACTTTC. Protein product: CASSSSRASGANVLTF.

The rearrangement uses TRBV11-1 and TRBJ2-1; D gene unclear. This CDR3 has 17 amino acids. Trimming left V 1 base short and J 6 bases short, with 19 bases between. Germline loops: CDR1 SGHAT, CDR2 FQDESV (reference sequence). CDR3 coding DNA: TGTGCCAGCAGCTTAGATTTTGTTGGATCAGCCATCAATGAGCAGTTCTTC. Its protein is CASSLDFVGSAINEQFF.

For the CDR3, the DNA is TGTGCCAGCAGCCCAAGCCCCAGAGTGTACGAGCAGTACTTC. Amino acid sequence: CASSPSPRVYEQYF. The chain has TRBV9 and TRBJ2-7; D is unresolved. With 4 bases removed from V and 4 bases from J, the gap between germline ends came to 15 bases. Germline V gives CDR1 SGDLS, CDR2 YYNGEE. The CDR3 sequence is 14 residues long.

The V and J genes are TRBV6-5 and TRBJ2-7; 10 positions agree with TRBD1. V shed 5 bases, J shed 2 bases, and the junction held 3 bases outside the gene matches. Germline CDR1 reads MNHEY; CDR2 reads SVGAGI. This CDR3 region has 14 residues. CDR3 sequence (DNA): TGTGCCAGCAGTGTGACAGGGGGCACCTACGAGCAGTACTTC. Amino acid sequence: CASSVTGGTYEQYF.

The genes are TRBV6-1 and TRBJ1-1; D unclear. The CDR3 runs to 15 residues. V was trimmed by 2 bases and J by 1 base, leaving 11 bases between them. Germline V gene data show CDR1 as MNHNS and CDR2 as SASEGT. The CDR3 loop is CASSEQSEENTEAFF. The CDR3 DNA reads TGTGCCAGCAGTGAACAATCGGAAGAGAACACTGAAGCTTTCTTT.

V is TRBV10-2 and J is TRBJ2-2; 11 nucleotides align to TRBD2. CDR1 WSHSY and CDR2 SAAADI come from the germline V gene. This CDR3 comprises 14 residues. The junction had 6 bases not matched to a gene; V was cut back by 10 bases and J by 5 bases. CDR3 region: CATLSGRETGELFF. The CDR3 nucleotides read TGCGCCACCCTTAGCGGGAGGGAAACCGGGGAGCTGTTTTTT.

This chain uses TRBV29-1 with TRBJ1-5; 7 nucleotides line up with TRBD1. The ends lost 6 bases at V and 3 bases at J; junction bases unmatched: 5. The CDR3 consists of 13 residues. Per germline, CDR1 SQVTM and CDR2 ANQGSEA. The CDR3 DNA reads TGCAGCGTCGTCGGGACAGACAATCAGCCCCAGCATTTT. Its protein product is CSVVGTDNQPQHF. Based on the CDR3 plus reference TRBV29-1 and TRBJ1-5, the full variable domain is SAVISQKPSRDICQRGTSLTIQCQVDSQVTMMFWYRQQPGQSLTLIATANQGSEATYESGFVIDKFPISRPNLTFSTLTVSNMSPEDSSIYLCSVVGTDNQPQHFGDGTRLSIL.

The rearrangement uses TRBV4-3 and TRBJ1-5, with D perhaps TRBD1 (5 bases). CDR1 and CDR2 from the germline V gene are LGHNA and YSLEER. V lost 3 bases, J lost 15 bases, and 18 bases lay in between. CDR3 length equals 13 residues. CDR3 loop: CASSHEIRQPAHF. As DNA, the CDR3 is TGCGCCAGCAGCCACGAAATTAGACAGCCTGCGCATTTT.

The chain combines TRBV4-2 with TRBJ2-1; D gene unclear. V dropped 1 base and J dropped 9 bases, with 13 bases sitting between them. The germline gives CDR1 LGHNA, CDR2 YNFKEQ. This CDR3 is 14 amino acids long. The CDR3 reads CASSQAAGSGEQFF. The CDR3 region has the DNA TGTGCCAGCAGCCAAGCTGCCGGTTCGGGTGAGCAGTTCTTC.

In its sample, this clone was seen a few times. The chain joins TRBV20-1 to TRBJ2-2; D is unclear. Per germline, CDR1 DFQATT and CDR2 SNEGSKA (reference sequence). The germline V and J ends were trimmed by 6 bases and 6 bases, with 5 bases remaining between them. The CDR3 covers 10 residues. This CDR3 reads CSAQAGELFF. The DNA for the CDR3 is TGCAGTGCCCAGGCCGGGGAGCTGTTTTTT.

This clone came up a few times. This chain uses TRBV7-9 with TRBJ2-5, with 8 bases matching TRBD1. Per the germline V gene, CDR1 is SEHNR and CDR2 is FQNEAQ (reference sequence). The CDR3 runs 16 residues. V shed 2 bases, J shed 4 bases, and the junction held 9 bases outside the gene matches. The CDR3 reads CASSLNPGGAPETQYF. CDR3 coding DNA: TGTGCCAGCAGCTTAAATCCAGGGGGCGCCCCAGAGACCCAGTACTTC.

In this sample, this clone turned up once. The chain's CDR3 is CASSLEAGGTTDTQYF. DNA for the CDR3: TGCGCCAGCAGCTTGGAAGCGGGAGGGACCACAGATACGCAGTATTTT. The gene calls are TRBV5-1 and TRBJ2-3, with 10 nucleotides matching TRBD2. The germline V gene encodes CDR1 SGHRS and CDR2 YFSETQ. V gave up 0 bases and J gave up 2 bases; unmatched junction bases: 3. The CDR3 has 16 residues. The full variable domain, in which reference TRBV5-1 and TRBJ2-3 provide the parts outside the CDR3, is KAGVTQTPRYLIKTRGQQVTLSCSPISGHRSVSWYQQTPGQGLQFLFEYFSETQRNKGNFPGRFSGRQFSNSRSEMNVSTLELGDSALYLCASSLEAGGTTDTQYFGPGTRLTVL.

The chain recombines TRBV4-1 with TRBJ1-1, with D unresolved. Germline V CDR1 and CDR2: MGHRA, YSYEKL. With 1 base removed from V and 5 bases from J, the gap between germline ends came to 11 bases. The CDR3 covers 14 residues. The CDR3 is CASSQVRGITEAFF. The CDR3 DNA sequence: TGCGCCAGCAGCCAAGTTCGGGGAATTACTGAAGCTTTCTTT.

V usage is TRBV27 and J usage is TRBJ2-3; TRBD2 agrees at 15 bases. From germline, CDR1 is MNHEY and CDR2 SMNVEV (reference sequence). CDR3 length: 17 residues. J gave up 4 bases and V 4 bases, and 6 bases lay outside the gene matches. CDR3 protein: CASSSMGLAGGADTQYF. CDR3 in DNA: TGTGCCAGCAGTTCTATGGGACTAGCGGGAGGAGCAGATACGCAGTATTTT.

The rearrangement joins TRBV2 to TRBJ2-2; 10 nucleotides agree with TRBD1. This CDR3 comprises 16 residues. Trimming cost V 6 bases and J 4 bases; bases outside gene matches: 8. Germline CDR1 SNHLY, CDR2 FYNNEI. CDR3 DNA sequence: TGTGCCAGCAGGGGCCCGGGACAGGGGAGCACCGGGGAGCTGTTTTTT. It codes for CASRGPGQGSTGELFF.

V usage is TRBV7-9 and J usage is TRBJ1-2; no definite D call. V lost 1 base and J lost 11, with 8 bases in between. The CDR3 loop spans 11 amino acids. The germline V gene has CDR1 SEHNR and CDR2 FQNEAQ (reference sequence). This CDR3 reads CASSLEDRYTF. The CDR3, as DNA: TGTGCCAGCAGCTTAGAGGATCGTTACACCTTC.

The chain couples TRBV10-3 to TRBJ2-5; 10 bases line up with TRBD2. With V trimmed by 6 bases and J by 4 bases, 17 bases remained unmatched. The CDR3 runs to 18 residues. CDR1 and CDR2 (germline): ENHRY, SYGVKD. The CDR3 here is CAISGNPTSGGAAETQYF. As DNA, the CDR3 is TGTGCCATCAGCGGTAACCCGACAAGCGGGGGGGCCGCAGAGACCCAGTACTTC.

The chain is built from TRBV15 and TRBJ2-2; 8 bases agree with TRBD2. The germline V gene encodes CDR1 LNHNV and CDR2 YYDKDF (reference sequence). With V trimmed by 1 base and J by 8 bases, 6 bases remained unmatched. The CDR3 has 15 residues. In nucleotides, the CDR3 is TGTGCCACCAGCAGAGCCTCGGCGGGAGGTGGGGAGCTGTTTTTT. This encodes CATSRASAGGGELFF.

The chain couples TRBV19 to TRBJ1-5, with 8 bases aligning to TRBD1. The germline gives CDR1 LNHDA, CDR2 SQIVND (reference sequence). The CDR3 loop spans 15 amino acids. After removal of 3 bases from V and 5 bases from J, the junction contained 6 bases not matched to a gene. This CDR3 is CASSIGQGLYQPQHF. The CDR3 DNA reads as TGTGCCAGTAGTATTGGACAGGGATTGTATCAGCCCCAGCATTTT. The entire variable domain, with the rest obtained from reference TRBV19 and TRBJ1-5, is as follows: DGGITQSPKYLFRKEGQNVTLSCEQNLNHDAMYWYRQDPGQGLRLIYYSQIVNDFQKGDIAEGYSVSREKKESFPLTVTSAQKNPTAFYLCASSIGQGLYQPQHFGDGTRLSIL.

The CDR3: CASSSGLAGDEQYF. The CDR3 nucleotides read TGTGCCAGCAGCTCAGGACTAGCGGGGGACGAGCAGTACTTC. This chain joins TRBV7-3 and TRBJ2-7; 13 bases map to TRBD2. CDR3 length equals 14 residues. Trimming took 4 bases from V and 5 from J; bases not matched to a gene: 2. CDR1 is SGHTA and CDR2 is FQGTGA in the germline V gene.